Described below is a single T cell receptor (beta chain) sequence and its context. Amplification used 60 Vbeta primers and 13 Jbeta primers. Method: immunoSEQ multiplex PCR; TCRdb's copy keeps in-frame clones and lacks some. The table includes under 200,000 clones, around 80% detected once. The sample originates from a study of cytomegalovirus exposure and HLA in healthy donors. Germline trimming cut 0 bases from V and 5 bases from J; bases unmatched to any gene: 7. Germline assignment: CDR1 KGHSH and CDR2 LQKENI. This CDR3 contains 17 residues. Healthy donors of bone marrow made up the group. Sequences were obtained from PBMCs. The chain links TRBV18 to TRBJ2-7; TRBD2 aligns across 13 bases. This receptor was identified in a man in his thirties or forties in good health and CMV-seronegative. CDR3: CASSPPWTSGSFHEQYF. CDR3 sequence (DNA): TGTGCCAGCTCACCACCGTGGACTAGCGGGAGTTTCCACGAGCAGTACTTC. Full variable domain (remainder filled in from reference TRBV18 and TRBJ2-7): NAGVMQNPRHLVRRRGQEARLRCSPMKGHSHVYWYRQLPEEGLKFMVYLQKENIIDESGMPKERFSAEFPKEGPSILRIQQVVRGDSAAYFCASSPPWTSGSFHEQYFGPGTRLTVT.